This TCR beta chain derives from a study of blood T cell repertoires in COVID-19 (dated by TCRdb to about 2020). For context, the study as a whole: The collaborator samples originated in the United States, Italy and Spain and spanned the acute and convalescent phases of COVID-19. The dataset comprised deeply sampled blood TCRbeta repertoires from subjects exposed to, actively infected with, or recovered from COVID-19. Where available, HLA class I and class II types were taken from metadata supplied by the sample provider and were not determined by assay-based typing. The repertoires were released in a freely available public database meant as a resource for research on the immune response to SARS-CoV-2. The material from the prospective study consisted of cDNA or gDNA derived from T cells, B-cell-depleted T cells, or PBMCs. Nearly every sample came with metadata listing a de-identified subject ID, COVID-19 status, age in years and sex. Samples were obtained from the ongoing ImmuneRACE study (first 160 participants) and from about 1,300 subjects provided by 6 global collaborators.

TCRbeta CDR3 regions were amplified from genomic DNA by means of the immunoSEQ Assay, a bias-controlled multiplex PCR. Concerning the study's data processing: Nucleated cell counts per sample were estimated from amplification of reference gene primers within the assay. Sequence reads were collapsed and filtered to measure the absolute abundance of every unique TCRbeta CDR3 rearrangement. For each sample, productive Simpson clonality was calculated as the square root of Simpson's diversity index over productive rearrangements. TCRdb obtained this table from immuneACCESS and retained in-frame rearrangements with V and J assigned. These tables miss some clones; where compared with another copy, unresolved V genes account for less than half of the shortfall, and the remainder is unexplained. V, J and clone size were drawn from that table, and D and trimming were deduced from the DNA. The sample data list almost 300,000 clones, and around 84% of these were observed just once. Roughly 1.3% of the sample rests with the top ten.

About this clone itself: Its specific antigen is unknown. Within one base of it there is no much larger clone, and no base qualities were kept.

The collaborating institutions used their own protocols to collect whole blood in K2EDTA tubes. For TCRbeta analysis, collaborators shipped samples in one of three forms: frozen whole blood, isolated PBMCs, or DNA extracted from either of those sample types. The CDR3 runs 16 amino acids, cysteine and phenylalanine included. Here the CDR3 DNA is all that survives: 48 bases in frame from base 1. CDR1 is given as LGHNA and CDR2 as YSLEER, both from the germline V gene. A distance of 16 bases separates the germline ends of V and J, which lose 0 bases and 8 bases respectively. Broad study findings and their caveats: The quantity of clinical and demographic metadata differed by source and by participant and was supplied without curation.

This clonotype was obtained from a man between 65 and 85 years old with acute or convalescent COVID-19. The chain is made from TRBV4-3 and TRBJ1-4, with TRBD1 as a weak D call on 5 bases. Input material: peripheral blood. Here the CDR3 is given as CASSQDREGRGEKLFF. The sequence in DNA is TGCGCCAGCAGCCAAGACAGGGAGGGGCGCGGAGAAAAACTGTTTTTT.